A single sample is the source of the 17 T cell receptor beta chains below, sequenced in a study of shared clonotypes between healthy human individuals (dated by TCRdb to the early 2020s). The library was prepared using the immunoSEQ multiplex PCR assay. Held by TCRdb, this immuneACCESS table contains in-frame sequences only and omits some clones. Under half of the omission traces to an unresolved V gene where checked; the cause of the rest is unknown. This sample is represented by about half a million clones; 78% of them were singletons. The ten largest account for approximately 12% of the sample. The specimen was PBMCs. The receptors derive from a woman in her 40s in good health. Some clones in this sample may be carry-over from other donors' samples.

This chain links TRBV10-2 with TRBJ2-3; D perhaps matches TRBD2 (5 bases). V lost 9 bases to trimming and J lost 3 bases, with 13 bases between them. The CDR3 runs to 13 residues. Germline V lookup: CDR1 WSHSY, CDR2 SAAADI. The DNA of the CDR3 is TGCGCCAGTCACGGGATGGGGACAGATACGCAGTATTTT. Protein product: CASHGMGTDTQYF.

The chain has TRBV27 and TRBJ2-5, with a weak D call TRBD1 (5 bases). CDR1 is MNHEY and CDR2 is SMNVEV in the germline V gene (reference sequence). Trimming removed 1 base at V and 5 bases at J, with 11 bases between. This CDR3 spans 14 amino acids. The CDR3 spells CASSLFQGFETQYF. Here the CDR3 DNA reads TGTGCCAGCAGTTTATTCCAGGGTTTTGAGACCCAGTACTTC.

Points on this clone: One junction end disagrees with the germline gene, perhaps due to a read error. This chain joins TRBV11-1 and TRBJ2-7, with 7 positions matching TRBD2. The CDR3 spans 12 residues. Per the germline V gene, CDR1 is SGHAT and CDR2 is FQDESV (reference sequence). CDR3 protein: CASSYPGLLTFF. The CDR3 region has the DNA TGTGCCAGCAGCTACCCGGGACTATTAACATTCTTC.

This chain links TRBV6-5 with TRBJ1-1; D uncertain. The germline gives CDR1 MNHEY, CDR2 SVGAGI. The V gene lost 2 bases and the J gene lost 1 base, with 5 bases spanning the gap. The CDR3 is 13 amino acids. CDR3 DNA sequence: TGTGCCAGCAGTTACATAGGGAACACTGAAGCTTTCTTT. The encoded protein is CASSYIGNTEAFF.

This clone was counted many times. The J gene is TRBJ1-1, the V gene TRBV28, with 8 bases matching TRBD1. This CDR3 contains 15 residues. The trim removed 4 bases at V and 2 bases at J, leaving 6 bases unmatched. The germline gives CDR1 MDHEN, CDR2 SYDVKM. The CDR3 region is CASSSLTGDNTEAFF. In nucleotides, the CDR3 is TGTGCCAGCAGTTCCCTGACAGGGGACAACACTGAAGCTTTCTTT.

In its sample, this clone was seen a few times. The chain joins TRBV7-2 to TRBJ2-7; 8 bases are shared with TRBD1. The V gene's germline CDR1 is SGHTA and CDR2 FQGNSA. Trimming cost V 5 bases and J 6 bases; bases outside gene matches: 9. The CDR3 covers 14 residues. The CDR3 spells CASSRTGSKSEQYF. CDR3 coding DNA: TGTGCCAGCAGCCGGACAGGGTCCAAATCCGAGCAGTACTTC.

The chain joins TRBV7-9 to TRBJ2-7, with 9 bases lining up with TRBD2. CDR3 length: 16 residues. From germline, CDR1 is SEHNR and CDR2 FQNEAQ (reference sequence). The V gene end was trimmed by 5 bases and the J gene end by 3 bases; junction bases not matched to a gene: 11. Written as DNA, the CDR3 is TGTGCCAGCAGCGAAGTAGGCGGGAGGGCTGTCTACGAGCAGTACTTC. This codes for CASSEVGGRAVYEQYF.

The rearrangement uses TRBV7-2 and TRBJ2-2; 8 bases align to TRBD1. Germline CDR1 SGHTA, CDR2 FQGNSA. This CDR3 has 14 residues. The junction had 2 bases not matched to a gene; V was cut back by 0 bases and J by 8 bases. The CDR3 DNA reads TGTGCCAGCAGCTTAGCCCGGGACAGGGGGGAGCTGTTTTTT. It is translated as CASSLARDRGELFF.

The chain carries TRBV5-1 and TRBJ2-5; TRBD2 might be the D (5 bases). V lost 1 base, J lost 3 bases, and 13 bases lay in between. The CDR3 is made up of 15 amino acids. Germline assignment: CDR1 SGHRS and CDR2 YFSETQ. The DNA for the CDR3 is TGCGCCAGCAGCTTGTCAGAAGCGACTAAAGAGACCCAGTACTTC. Protein sequence: CASSLSEATKETQYF.

CDR3 sequence reads: CSVGDRGRWETQYF. The CDR3 DNA is TGCAGCGTTGGGGACAGGGGGCGATGGGAGACCCAGTACTTC. V is TRBV29-1 and J is TRBJ2-5; 12 bases fit TRBD1. Trimming at V came to 4 bases and at J to 5 bases, leaving 5 bases not matched to a gene. Germline V lookup: CDR1 SQVTM, CDR2 ANQGSEA. The CDR3 consists of 14 residues.

The V call is TRBV28, the J call TRBJ2-2; D uncertain. The ends were cut back, 3 bases at V and 6 bases at J, with 5 bases in the middle. The CDR3 runs 12 residues. Per the germline V gene, CDR1 is MDHEN and CDR2 is SYDVKM. CDR3 residues: CASSFRSGELFF. CDR3 bases: TGTGCCAGCAGTTTTAGGTCCGGGGAGCTGTTTTTT.

This clone was detected only a few times. This sequence joins TRBV11-2 and TRBJ1-5; possibly TRBD1 for D (6 bases). The germline V gene encodes CDR1 SGHAT and CDR2 FQNNGV. Trimming took 5 bases from V and 0 from J, leaving 8 bases between them. CDR3 size: 14 residues. CDR3 region: CASSVQGSNQPQHF. The CDR3 region has the DNA TGTGCCAGCAGCGTACAGGGTAGCAATCAGCCCCAGCATTTT.

Remarks on this clone: In the same sample, other DNA sequences code for this CDR3. The chain uses TRBV9 and TRBJ2-3; D ambiguous. This CDR3 spans 13 amino acids. Germline CDR1 is SGDLS and CDR2 is YYNGEE. Trimming cost V 0 bases and J 1 base, with 3 bases left between them. The CDR3 protein is CASSVVGTDTQYF. The CDR3 nucleotides are TGTGCCAGCAGCGTAGTAGGCACAGATACGCAGTATTTT. Together with reference TRBV9 and TRBJ2-3, the CDR3 gives the full variable domain: DSGVTQTPKHLITATGQRVTLRCSPRSGDLSVYWYQQSLDQGLQFLIQYYNGEERAKGNILERFSAQQFPDLHSELNLSSLELGDSALYFCASSVVGTDTQYFGPGTRLTVL.

The chain recombines TRBV4-2 with TRBJ2-1; perhaps TRBD2 as D (6 bases). Germline lookup yields CDR1 LGHNA and CDR2 YNFKEQ. Between the trimmed V and J ends, which lost 2 bases and 5 bases, there was a span of 16 bases. This CDR3 is 16 amino acids long. In nucleotides, the CDR3 is TGTGCCAGCAGCCAACTGTCAATTTCGGGGGACAATGAGCAGTTCTTC. Its protein is CASSQLSISGDNEQFF.

The chain employs TRBV19 and TRBJ1-3; TRBD1 agrees at 10 bases. Germline V gene data show CDR1 as LNHDA and CDR2 as SQIVND (reference sequence). The junction had 10 bases not matched to a gene; V was cut back by 6 bases and J by 2 bases. The CDR3 is 17 residues long. As DNA, the CDR3 is TGTGCCAGTAGCACAATTTCCGGGACAGGGGCTGGAAACACCATATATTTT. Protein product: CASSTISGTGAGNTIYF.

The chain couples TRBV6-5 to TRBJ2-5, with TRBD1 as a possible D gene (6 bases). CDR1 MNHEY and CDR2 SVGAGI come from the germline V gene. Trimming removed 5 bases from V and 2 bases from J, with 15 bases in between. The CDR3 runs to 15 residues. The chain's CDR3 is CASSQDRTYQETQYF. CDR3 nucleotides: TGTGCCAGCAGTCAGGACAGAACCTATCAAGAGACCCAGTACTTC.

This clone was observed a few times. The V and J genes are TRBV7-3 and TRBJ2-5; D not certain. Germline CDR1 and CDR2: SGHTA and FQGTGA. Trimming took off 3 bases at V and 4 bases at J, with 18 bases between the two ends. The CDR3 covers 16 residues. The DNA for the CDR3 is TGTGCCAGCAGCTTGTATCCGGGTTTTAGCACAGAGACCCAGTACTTC. Protein product: CASSLYPGFSTETQYF.